This is a list of T cell receptor beta chains from one sample in a study of spatial heterogeneity in lung cancer. Using its own MiXCR run on the 5' RACE reads, TCRdb lists one record per CDR3 protein. The sample includes 110,000 or so distinct CDR3 sequences, about 10% of them seen just once. The starting material was PBMCs, obtained at follow-up. These TCRs come from a female donor with early-stage non-small cell lung cancer. Each CDR3 is given with its conserved first and last residue. D genes are given only for firm matches. A clone size is listed for some rows: how often the clone was seen (once, few, many), or a class if it is expanded.

j_gene | d_gene | len | v_gene | abundance | CDR3nt | CDR3aa
TRBJ1-6 | TRBD1 | 15 | TRBV18 | NA | TGTGCCAGCTCACTTGAGACAGGGGGGCGCTCACCCCTCCACTTT | CASSLETGGRSPLHF
TRBJ2-1 | NA | 15 | TRBV29-1 | few | TGCAGCGTTGAGAGGACAGCAAAATTTTACAATGAGCAGTTCTTC | CSVERTAKFYNEQFF
TRBJ1-1 | NA | 15 | TRBV9 | NA | TGTGCCAGCAGCGTAGAGGGCAGGGTGGACACTGAAGCTTTCTTT | CASSVEGRVDTEAFF
TRBJ2-4 | NA | 14 | TRBV24-1 | once | TGTACCACCAGTGATTTGTCCCAAGGCAACATTCAGTACTTC | CTTSDLSQGNIQYF
TRBJ2-5 | NA | 14 | TRBV12-3/TRBV12-4 | many | TGTGCCAGCAGTGTACCGGGAACCCAAGAGACCCAGTACTTC | CASSVPGTQETQYF
TRBJ1-2 | TRBD1 | 13 | TRBV10-1 | NA | TGCGCCAGCAGCCGGGACAGGGAGAATGGCTACACCTTC | CASSRDRENGYTF
TRBJ1-5 | TRBD1 | 18 | TRBV7-9 | many | TGTGCCAGCAGCTTAGGAGGGACAGGCCCCTTTAGCAATCAGCCCCAGCATTTT | CASSLGGTGPFSNQPQHF
TRBJ2-5 | TRBD2 | 16 | TRBV7-6 | NA | TGTGCCAGCAGCTTACAGACTAGCGGGGCACAAGAGACCCAGTACTTC | CASSLQTSGAQETQYF
TRBJ2-5 | NA | 16 | TRBV18 | NA | TGTGCCAGCTCACCACCTCCGGGAGCGAACCAAGAGACCCAGTACTTC | CASSPPPGANQETQYF
TRBJ1-4 | NA | 12 | TRBV12-3/TRBV12-4 | few | TGTGCCAGCAGTTTTCAGGAAGAAAAACTGTTTTTT | CASSFQEEKLFF
TRBJ2-1 | TRBD1 | 15 | TRBV28 | NA | TGTGCCAGCAGTTCACAGGGGACAGAATCGAATGAGCAGTTCTTC | CASSSQGTESNEQFF
TRBJ2-6 | NA | 15 | TRBV6-4 | many | TGTGCCAGCAGTGATGACCCCACTGGGGCCAACGTCCTGACTTTC | CASSDDPTGANVLTF
TRBJ2-3 | NA | 13 | TRBV4-2 | once | TGTGCCAGCAGCCCGTCTTCGATGGTTACGCAGTATTTT | CASSPSSMVTQYF
TRBJ1-1 | NA | 13 | TRBV30 | few | TGTGCCTGGAGTGTACTTGGGGGGCCGCAAGCTTTCTTT | CAWSVLGGPQAFF
TRBJ2-3 | NA | 13 | TRBV5-1 | NA | TGCGCCAGCTGGGGGGCGAGCACAGATACGCAGTATTTT | CASWGASTDTQYF
TRBJ1-3 | NA | 14 | TRBV29-1 | NA | TGCAGCGTCACAGGACCCGGCTCTGGAAACACCATATATTTT | CSVTGPGSGNTIYF
TRBJ1-6 | NA | 14 | TRBV12-3/TRBV12-4 | NA | TGTGCCAGCAGTCAAGGGGACCGCGGCTCACCCCTCCACTTT | CASSQGDRGSPLHF
TRBJ1-1 | TRBD1 | 11 | TRBV28 | NA | TGTGCCAGCAGCGAGACAGGGCGCGCTTTCTTT | CASSETGRAFF
TRBJ1-4 | NA | 13 | TRBV6-5 | NA | TGTGCCAGCAGTCGGACAGTGGATGAAAAACTGTTTTTT | CASSRTVDEKLFF
TRBJ1-3 | NA | 14 | TRBV15 | many | TGTGCCACCAGTAAGGCCTCATCTGGAAACACCATATATTTT | CATSKASSGNTIYF
TRBJ1-2 | NA | 13 | TRBV28 | few | TGTGCCAGCAGTGCGAACAGGATTTATGGCTACACCTTC | CASSANRIYGYTF
TRBJ2-5 | TRBD1 | 14 | TRBV28 | few | TGTGCCAGCAGTACCCGACAGGGTAAAGAGACCCAGTACTTC | CASSTRQGKETQYF
TRBJ2-7 | NA | 14 | TRBV19 | NA | TGTGCCAGTAGTATCCGGGCCGAGAACTACGAGCAGTACTTC | CASSIRAENYEQYF
TRBJ2-1 | NA | 13 | TRBV10-3 | many | TGTGCCATCAGTGTTTTACAATTCGATGAGCAGTTCTTC | CAISVLQFDEQFF
TRBJ2-3 | NA | 13 | TRBV7-2 | NA | TGTGCCAGCAGCTTCCCAGGCACAGATACGCAGTATTTT | CASSFPGTDTQYF
TRBJ2-5 | TRBD2 | 15 | TRBV6-1 | NA | TGTGCCAGCTTAAGACGACTAGCGGGGGAAGAGACCCAGTACTTC | CASLRRLAGEETQYF
TRBJ2-1 | NA | 14 | TRBV11-2 | NA | TGTGCCAGCAGCCGCAGTAATGCTTACAATGAGCAGTTCTTC | CASSRSNAYNEQFF
TRBJ1-4 | NA | 13 | TRBV7-9 | NA | TGTGCCAGCAGCAGCCTCACTAATGAAAAACTGTTTTTT | CASSSLTNEKLFF
TRBJ1-1 | NA | 14 | TRBV29-1 | NA | TGCAGCGTTGAATCGACGGGAAGGGACACTGAAGCTTTCTTT | CSVESTGRDTEAFF
TRBJ1-1 | TRBD1 | 17 | TRBV6-5 | few | TGTGCCAGCAGTTACTTATATGGGACAGGAATCAACACTGAAGCTTTCTTT | CASSYLYGTGINTEAFF
TRBJ2-7 | NA | 14 | TRBV29-1 | NA | TGCAGCGTGGTCCAAAGGACCAATACGGGGGAGCAGTACTTC | CSVVQRTNTGEQYF
TRBJ2-1 | TRBD2 | 17 | TRBV7-9 | NA | TGTGCCAGCAGCTTAGAGTCCCCGGGACTAGCGGGAGGTAAGCAGTTCTTC | CASSLESPGLAGGKQFF
TRBJ2-1 | NA | 16 | TRBV3-1 | many | TGTGCCAGCAGCCTGGTGGTAGCGGTACCCTACAATGAGCAGTTCTTC | CASSLVVAVPYNEQFF
TRBJ1-4 | NA | 15 | TRBV6-5 | NA | TGTGCCAGCAGTTACTCGGGGACAAGGCATGAAAAACTGTTTTTT | CASSYSGTRHEKLFF
TRBJ2-7 | NA | 13 | TRBV11-2 | NA | TGTGCCAGCAGCCATGACACCCCCTACGAGCAGTACTTC | CASSHDTPYEQYF
TRBJ2-3 | NA | 17 | TRBV20-1 | few | TGCAGTGCTAGAGGTTCGGGCTCTAGCGGAGGGGGAGATACGCAGTATTTT | CSARGSGSSGGGDTQYF
TRBJ2-5 | NA | 13 | TRBV29-1 | few | TGCAGCGTTGATCAGCGGCTGGGAGAGACCCAGTACTTC | CSVDQRLGETQYF
TRBJ2-3 | NA | 14 | TRBV7-2 | few | TGTGCCAGCAGCTTGTCTGATTTTGCGTATACGCAGTATTTT | CASSLSDFAYTQYF
TRBJ2-1 | TRBD2 | 15 | TRBV20-1 | many | TGCAGTGCTAGATATTGGTCTAGCGGATACAATGAGCAGTTCTTC | CSARYWSSGYNEQFF
TRBJ2-5 | NA | 14 | TRBV7-9 | NA | TGTGCCAGCAGCTTTCACGGGGGCAGGGAGACCCAGTACTTC | CASSFHGGRETQYF
TRBJ1-1 | TRBD1 | 14 | TRBV18 | NA | TGTGCCAGCTCACGGGGACAGTTGAACACTGAAGCTTTCTTT | CASSRGQLNTEAFF
TRBJ1-1 | NA | 11 | TRBV20-1 | NA | TGCAGTGCTAGAGGGCAGACTGAAGCTTTCTTT | CSARGQTEAFF
TRBJ1-4 | TRBD1 | 14 | TRBV11-2 | few | TGTGCCAGCAGCACGGGACAGAGATCTGAAAAACTGTTTTTT | CASSTGQRSEKLFF
TRBJ1-1 | NA | 12 | TRBV12-3/TRBV12-4 | NA | TGTGCCAGCAGTTTGGAGGTCTACGAAGCTTTCTTT | CASSLEVYEAFF
TRBJ2-7 | TRBD2 | 14 | TRBV28 | NA | TGTGCCAGCAGTTTACCTAGCGGGAGCTACGAGCAGTACTTC | CASSLPSGSYEQYF
TRBJ2-3 | NA | 15 | TRBV29-1 | many | TGCAGCGTTGCAGTGGGCGCCCGGTCGTCAGATACGCAGTATTTT | CSVAVGARSSDTQYF
TRBJ2-5 | NA | 13 | TRBV12-3/TRBV12-4 | few | TGTGCCAGCAGTTTTATAGACCAAGAGACCCAGTACTTC | CASSFIDQETQYF
TRBJ2-5 | NA | 13 | TRBV6-2/TRBV6-3 | NA | TGTGCCAGCAGTTATCGCCCACAAGAGACCCAGTACTTC | CASSYRPQETQYF
TRBJ2-7 | NA | 14 | TRBV7-2 | many | TGTGCCAGCAGCTTAGCCCCGGGCTCCTACGAGCAGTACTTC | CASSLAPGSYEQYF
TRBJ2-3 | NA | 14 | TRBV20-1 | many | TGCAGTGCTAGCGGGCAGACTAGCACAGATACGCAGTATTTT | CSASGQTSTDTQYF
TRBJ2-1 | TRBD2 | 15 | TRBV27 | NA | TGTGCCAGCAGTCCCTCCCGGGACTACTACAATGAGCAGTTCTTC | CASSPSRDYYNEQFF
TRBJ1-1 | NA | 15 | TRBV18 | few | TGTGCCAGCTCACCACCCCGAGACAGGAACACTGAAGCTTTCTTT | CASSPPRDRNTEAFF
TRBJ2-5 | NA | 15 | TRBV5-5 | few | TGTGCCAGCAGCTTGCATCCGGCAGTCCAAGAGACCCAGTACTTC | CASSLHPAVQETQYF
TRBJ1-2 | NA | 11 | TRBV12-3/TRBV12-4 | NA | TGTGCCAGCAGTTTTCGTTCCGGCTACACCTTC | CASSFRSGYTF
TRBJ1-5 | NA | 15 | TRBV27 | NA | TGTGCCAGCAGTTCGACACGTCCAGGGAATCAGCCCCAGCATTTT | CASSSTRPGNQPQHF